This T cell receptor beta chain was recovered during a study of cytomegalovirus exposure and HLA in healthy donors (dated by TCRdb to about 2017). Looking at the study overall: An earlier analysis of 587 of the donors reported more than 250 Gb of sequence data and around 120 million unique TCR beta sequences from about 179 million T cells. An early release that covered roughly 600 HLA-typed donors contained approximately 300 gigabases of sequencing data and 80 million or so unique TCR sequences. Of the 398 genotyped donors, about 80% fell in the genetic ancestry cluster associated with self-reported Caucasian donors. The aim of the study was to test whether cataloging public T cell receptors could identify signatures of past pathogen exposure. The study used immunosequencing to profile the T cell repertoires of several hundred subjects and linked those repertoires to cytomegalovirus serostatus. A separate validation cohort of 100 to 150 different subjects was used in addition to the 666-subject first cohort. The study combined high-throughput TCR immunosequencing, statistical association of individual TCRs with disease status, and machine learning to predict cytomegalovirus infection status. To study patterns of TCR occurrence, a later analysis re-analyzed previously published TCR beta repertoires from 700 or so donors and added high-resolution HLA genotyping. Rather than using new phenotypic data, the later analysis identified candidate immune exposures from TCR beta sequences and from how often those sequences occurred across donors. An earlier analysis of roughly 580 of the donors used high-throughput TCR beta sequencing to judge whether each TCR beta V gene segment behaved as functional or pseudogenic. Donor age, sex, ethnicity and CMV serostatus were compiled alongside the repertoire data. A later genetic analysis used genome-wide SNP genotypes for about 60% of the roughly 670 donors, treating that subset as a discovery cohort. Every discovery cohort repertoire had been produced on one sequencing platform. Class I and class II HLA loci were covered by the typing at four-digit resolution. The number of typed donors differed by locus: 629-630 for A, B, C, DRB1 and DQB1; about 520 for DQA1; 606 for DPA1; and about 450 for DPB1. About five DR-DQ haplotypes were treated as single units for association and clustering because of strong linkage in the cohort. On average, around 240,000 unique TCR beta nucleotide sequences were sequenced per donor among some 430 genotyped donors of the cohort, with around 19% of those sequences being non-productive.

Libraries were built with the immunoSEQ multiplex PCR assay. A mixture of 60 forward primers for TCR Vbeta segments and 13 reverse primers for TCR Jbeta segments was used in the multiplex PCR. The CDR3 region of rearranged TCR beta genes was amplified from genomic DNA by a multiplex PCR assay. The Illumina HiSeq System was used to sequence the amplified TCR beta libraries as 87-base-pair reads. The study's processing was this. A later analysis counted tens of millions of unique TCR beta chains across the 640 or so repertoires, and some 11 million of these chains were shared by at least two donors. To remove PCR and sequencing errors, raw reads were error-corrected and collapsed into unique sequences using a nearest-neighbor algorithm that merged closely related sequences. Alignment of CDR3 sequences to IMGT reference sequences was used to assign V, D and J gene segments. For a sequence to be retained, at least a six-nucleotide match to both a V gene segment and a J gene segment was required. Rearrangements were classified as productive when the CDR3 lacked stop codons and remained in frame with V and J, and all other rearrangements were classified as non-productive. CDR3 was defined by IMGT convention, running from the second conserved V-encoded cysteine to the conserved J-encoded phenylalanine. The earlier analysis of approximately 500 of the donors excluded sequences that lacked an unambiguous match to a single V gene segment. In an earlier analysis of a few hundred of the donors, a V segment was called functional when productive rearrangements were above 56.7%, and segregating when the standard deviation between donors exceeded 5%. A statistical classification framework was developed to diagnose cytomegalovirus status using the catalog of TCR beta chain sequences. A later analysis assigned V and J genes by comparing TCR nucleotide sequences with IMGT/GENE-DB human TR gene sequences. In a later analysis, CDR3 sequences and most-parsimonious VDJ recombination scenarios were assigned using the TCRdist pipeline. In a later analysis, each TCR beta chain was defined by its CDR3 amino acid sequence together with its V-gene family, and reads lacking a unique V-gene family were excluded. To address suspected cross-contamination and a sequencing artifact, a later analysis removed approximately 590 highly shared, low-generation-probability nucleotide sequences. In a later analysis, a clonal expansion index was calculated for each public chain from normalized within-repertoire ranks of inferred template counts. In a later analysis, generation probabilities were computed with a VDJ recombination model fitted to out-of-frame rearrangements, and the resulting probabilities were checked against IGoR. In a later analysis, TCR-TCR, TCR-HLA and TCR-CMV co-occurrence was scored with hypergeometric tests, and a repertoire-size bias correction was applied to TCR pairs. To estimate false discovery rates, a later analysis permuted the HLA or CMV assignments 20 times. In a later analysis, co-occurring TCRs were grouped with DBSCAN, and TCRdist sequence similarity was added when clustering was performed within HLA-allele-positive subsets. Repertoires with fewer than 30,000 or more than 120,000 public chains, plus five repertoires with anomalous nucleotide sharing, were excluded from co-occurrence clustering. TCRdb stores this immuneACCESS table with in-frame sequences only. Part of the clones is absent; in the studies checked, under half of the shortfall reflects unresolved V genes, and no reason is known for the rest. V and J calls and clone size are given by that table; D and trimming were obtained from the DNA. For this sample there are roughly 140,000 clones; about four fifths appear just once. The top ten clonotypes cover 2.8% of the sample.

The cohort comprised more than 550 healthy bone marrow donors. At the time of sampling, every cohort member was nominally healthy, though immune exposures that went unrecorded were likely present. The donor tested CMV seronegative, placing the donor among the approximately 400 seronegative members of the cohort. A peripheral blood sample was provided by each donor, and peripheral blood mononuclear cells were used for TCR beta sequencing. Genomic DNA was extracted from the blood cell samples with the Qiagen DNeasy Blood Extraction Kit. A note on this clone: Which antigen it targets is not known. No base quality information exists; no much larger clone differs at one position.

The CDR3 goes from the cysteine to the phenylalanine over 13 residues. Only the CDR3 portion is preserved as DNA: 39 bases, with reading frame beginning at the first base. CDR1 SGHDT and CDR2 YYEEEE are derived from the germline V gene. Relative to germline, V is 2 bases shorter and J is 3 bases shorter, with 9 bases between their ends. Points the paper makes about the study in general: Because HLA typing was unavailable for some donors at each locus, only the typed subset was used in association tests. The sequencing pipeline was judged likely to have produced a cluster of highly shared sequence variants as a technical artifact. Presence/absence analyses assumed roughly uniform sequencing depth across donors, an assumption that may not hold. According to a later analysis, parvovirus B19, influenza, CMV and Epstein-Barr virus appeared linked to several top co-occurrence clusters. The study listed approximately 160 TCR beta chains as associated with cytomegalovirus. According to the authors, the approach could potentially be generalized to other disease states and immunological phenotypes. Only TCR beta chains were sequenced in this cohort, and the absence of alpha or paired-chain data limited detectable features. In a later analysis, the rate of TCR association differed among HLA loci, with DRB1 alleles having the most associated TCRs and HLA-C alleles having the fewest. Linkage disequilibrium might explain the correlated functional status among segregating V segments, but an unknown experimental factor could not be ruled out. Most CMV-associated TCR beta chains appeared to be HLA-restricted in a later analysis, and the HLA associations seemed to be driven largely by CMV exposure. A later genetic analysis reported fewer N-insertions in productive TCRs among donors in an Asian-associated ancestry cluster than the roughly 700-donor mean. A later analysis associated some 17,000 TCR beta sequences with specific HLA alleles at a false discovery rate of 0.05. Because counts were too low, more than 15 rarely observed V segments, including chromosome 9 orphons, were excluded from the earlier analysis of 587 of the donors. Assigning TCR associations to individual alleles was difficult when HLA alleles, especially DR and DQ, strongly co-occurred. In an earlier analysis of some 500 of the donors, most TCR beta V segments appeared in productive rearrangements about 87% or about 30% of the time, broadly matching IMGT annotations. A further reported finding was that TCR beta sequences accurately predicted the HLA-A and HLA-B alleles for most subjects in the first cohort. In a later genetic analysis, a missense DCLRE1C variant was associated with V-gene and J-gene trimming of TCR beta chains, and the association was replicated in an independent cohort. The classifier was reported to diagnose cytomegalovirus status with high specificity and sensitivity in both the original and validation cohorts. Across donors, most TCR sequences were observed very rarely, whereas some public TCRs were present in many individuals. A few of the identified cytomegalovirus-associated TCR beta chains were confirmed in vitro to be specific for cytomegalovirus antigens. CMV serostatus was the only immune exposure information available for the cohort. The 87-base-pair reads could not distinguish some IMGT-functional V segments, including TRBV6-2 and TRBV6-3, so those segments were excluded. A later analysis found that HLA-associated TCR beta chains were more clonally expanded and had lower generation probabilities than equally common non-associated chains.

This chain joins TRBV5-6 to TRBJ2-7; the D segment cannot be called with confidence. The sequenced sample consisted of PBMCs. The source of this sequence is a male donor in good health and CMV-seronegative. The CDR3 sequence is CASSLNELYEQYF. The DNA sequence is as follows: TGTGCCAGCAGCTTAAACGAACTCTACGAGCAGTACTTC.